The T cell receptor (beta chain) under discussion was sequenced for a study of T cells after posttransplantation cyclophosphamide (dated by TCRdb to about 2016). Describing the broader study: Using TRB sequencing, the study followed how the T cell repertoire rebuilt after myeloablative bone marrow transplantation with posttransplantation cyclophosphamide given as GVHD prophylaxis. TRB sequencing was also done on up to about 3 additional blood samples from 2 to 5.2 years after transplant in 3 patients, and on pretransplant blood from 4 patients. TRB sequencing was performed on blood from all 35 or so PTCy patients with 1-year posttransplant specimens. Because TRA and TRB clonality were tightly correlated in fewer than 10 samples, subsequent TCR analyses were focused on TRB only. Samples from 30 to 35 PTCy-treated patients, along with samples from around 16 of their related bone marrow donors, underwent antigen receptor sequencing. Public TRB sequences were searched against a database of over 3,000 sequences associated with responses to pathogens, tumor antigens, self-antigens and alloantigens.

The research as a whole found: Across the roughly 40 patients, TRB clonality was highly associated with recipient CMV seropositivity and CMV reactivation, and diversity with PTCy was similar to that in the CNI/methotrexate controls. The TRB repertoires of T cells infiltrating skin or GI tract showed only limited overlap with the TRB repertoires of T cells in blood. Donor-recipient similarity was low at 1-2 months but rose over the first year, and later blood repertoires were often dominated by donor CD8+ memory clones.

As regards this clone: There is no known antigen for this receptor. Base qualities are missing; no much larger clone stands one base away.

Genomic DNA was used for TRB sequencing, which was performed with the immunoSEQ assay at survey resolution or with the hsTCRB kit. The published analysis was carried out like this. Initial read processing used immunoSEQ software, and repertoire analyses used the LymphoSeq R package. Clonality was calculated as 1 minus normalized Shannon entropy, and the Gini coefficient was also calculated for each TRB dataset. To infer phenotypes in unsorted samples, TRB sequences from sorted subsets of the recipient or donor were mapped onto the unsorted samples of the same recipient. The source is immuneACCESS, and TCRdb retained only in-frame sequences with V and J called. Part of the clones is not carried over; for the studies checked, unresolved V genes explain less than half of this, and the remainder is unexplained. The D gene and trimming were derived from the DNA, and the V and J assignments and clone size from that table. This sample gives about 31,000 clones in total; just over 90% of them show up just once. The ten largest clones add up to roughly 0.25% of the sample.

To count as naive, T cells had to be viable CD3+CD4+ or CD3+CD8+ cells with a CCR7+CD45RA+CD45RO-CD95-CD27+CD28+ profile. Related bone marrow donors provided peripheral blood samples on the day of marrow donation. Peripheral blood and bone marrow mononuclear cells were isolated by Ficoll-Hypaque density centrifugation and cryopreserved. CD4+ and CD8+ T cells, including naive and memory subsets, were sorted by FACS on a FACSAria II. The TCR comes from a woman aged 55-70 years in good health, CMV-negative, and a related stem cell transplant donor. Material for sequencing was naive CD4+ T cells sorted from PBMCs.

The nucleotide sequence is given as TGTGCCAGCAGTGAAGCGCGGTCTAGCGGGGGAGAGACCCAGTACTTC. Its protein reads: CASSEARSSGGETQYF. The chain was built from TRBV2 and TRBJ2-5; 10 central bases correspond to TRBD2. CDR1 and CDR2 (SNHLY, FYNNEI) derive from the germline V gene. There are 16 amino acids in the CDR3, from cysteine to phenylalanine inclusive. Here the CDR3 DNA is all that survives: 48 bases in frame from base 1. At the junction V is shortened by 0 bases and J by 4 bases; bases outside the gene matches: 5.